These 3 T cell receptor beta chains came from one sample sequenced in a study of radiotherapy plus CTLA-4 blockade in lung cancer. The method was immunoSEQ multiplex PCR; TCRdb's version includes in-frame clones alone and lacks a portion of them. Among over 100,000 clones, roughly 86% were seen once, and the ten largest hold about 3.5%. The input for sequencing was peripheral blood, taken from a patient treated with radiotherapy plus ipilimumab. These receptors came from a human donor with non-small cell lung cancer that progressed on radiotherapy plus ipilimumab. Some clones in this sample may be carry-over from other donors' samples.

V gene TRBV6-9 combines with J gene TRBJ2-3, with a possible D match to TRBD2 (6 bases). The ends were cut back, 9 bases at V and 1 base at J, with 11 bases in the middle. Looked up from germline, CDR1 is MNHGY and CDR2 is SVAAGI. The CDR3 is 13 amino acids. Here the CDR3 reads CARETGGTDTQYF. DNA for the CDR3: TGTGCCAGGGAGACGGGGGGCACAGATACGCAGTATTTT.

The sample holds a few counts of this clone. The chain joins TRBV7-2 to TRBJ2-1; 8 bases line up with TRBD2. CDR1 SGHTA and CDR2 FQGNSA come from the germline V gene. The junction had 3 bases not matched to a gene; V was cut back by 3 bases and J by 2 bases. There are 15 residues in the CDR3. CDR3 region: CASSFWRGAYNEQFF. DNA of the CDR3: TGTGCCAGCAGCTTTTGGCGGGGGGCCTACAATGAGCAGTTCTTC.

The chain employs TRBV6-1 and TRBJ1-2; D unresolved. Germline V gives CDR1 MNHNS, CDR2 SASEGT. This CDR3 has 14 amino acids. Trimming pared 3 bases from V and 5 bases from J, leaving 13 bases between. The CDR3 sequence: CASSEVAWSYGYTF. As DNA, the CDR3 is TGTGCCAGCAGTGAGGTCGCTTGGTCATATGGCTACACCTTC.